This T cell receptor (beta chain) was sequenced during a study of response to subunit inactivated influenza vaccine. Trimming left V 0 bases short and J 1 base short, with 9 bases between. The CDR3 sequence is 16 residues long. Germline assignment: CDR1 MDHEN and CDR2 SYDVKM. TCRdb fed the RT-PCR reads into MiXCR, producing one record per CDR3 protein. Found here are 500,000 to 650,000 distinct CDR3 sequences, under 9% of them singletons; the top ten hold over 10%. The table lists this clonotype with many counts. Sequencing used PBMCs from blood, obtained around 2 years after vaccination. The receptor was isolated from a man aged 50 to 69 who received an inactivated influenza vaccine. The genes are TRBV28 and TRBJ2-2; D not certain. The CDR3 region has the DNA TGTGCCAGCAGTTTATGGTCACAAAAGAACACCGGGGAGCTGTTTTTT. Translated: CASSLWSQKNTGELFF.